Each of the 10 T cell receptor beta chains below was sequenced from the same sample in a study of cytomegalovirus exposure and HLA in healthy donors. Use of 60 Vbeta and 13 Jbeta primers characterized the PCR. The protocol was immunoSEQ multiplex PCR, while the TCRdb copy is restricted to in-frame clones and leaves out a portion. This table holds around 130,000 clones, roughly three quarters found once. Sequenced sample: PBMCs. These receptors all stem from a man younger than 45 in good health and CMV-seronegative.

V usage is TRBV6-1 and J usage is TRBJ2-1; unclear D gene. Trimming left V 0 bases short and J 9 bases short, with 6 bases between. Germline CDR1 MNHNS, CDR2 SASEGT. This CDR3 is 12 amino acids long. The CDR3 coding sequence is TGTGCCAGCAGTGAAGCGTGGCTTGAGCAGTTCTTC. This encodes CASSEAWLEQFF.

The V and J genes are TRBV9 and TRBJ2-1; TRBD1 aligns across 7 bases. V lost 2 bases to trimming and J lost 4 bases; unmatched junction nucleotides: 12. CDR1 is SGDLS, CDR2 YYNGEE, per germline. The CDR3 is 17 residues long. The CDR3 is CASSVTPVPGQYNEQFF. The CDR3 DNA sequence: TGTGCCAGCAGCGTCACCCCCGTACCGGGACAGTACAATGAGCAGTTCTTC.

The rearrangement uses TRBV15 and TRBJ1-5; a possible D gene is TRBD1 (6 bases). Trimming took 0 bases from V and 6 from J, leaving 12 bases between them. Germline V gene lookup returns CDR1 LNHNV and CDR2 YYDKDF (reference sequence). This CDR3 region has 15 residues. The CDR3 loop is CATSRDLGGVQPQHF. The CDR3, as DNA: TGTGCCACCAGCAGAGATCTAGGGGGGGTTCAGCCCCAGCATTTT.

V and J are TRBV11-1 and TRBJ2-3; D perhaps matches TRBD2 (5 bases). The V end lost 5 bases, the J end lost 8 bases, and 17 bases lay between the germline ends. In germline, CDR1 is SGHAT, CDR2 FQDESV (reference sequence). The CDR3 loop spans 14 amino acids. The CDR3 sequence is CASSPSFVAGTQYF. CDR3 in DNA: TGTGCCAGCAGCCCGAGTTTTGTGGCGGGTACGCAGTATTTT.

The chain carries TRBV4-2 and TRBJ2-7; 9 bases line up with TRBD1. Germline CDR1 reads LGHNA; CDR2 reads YNFKEQ. Trimming took 0 bases from V and 4 from J; bases not matched to a gene: 7. The CDR3 runs to 16 residues. The CDR3 reads CASSQDPGTGSYEQYF. As DNA, the CDR3 is TGTGCCAGCAGCCAAGATCCCGGGACAGGGTCTTACGAGCAGTACTTC.

The genes are TRBV18 and TRBJ1-5; 11 bases fit TRBD1. The CDR3 loop spans 13 amino acids. Germline V gene lookup returns CDR1 KGHSH and CDR2 LQKENI. V lost 8 bases to trimming and J lost 7 bases; unmatched junction nucleotides: 4. The DNA for the CDR3 is TGTGCCAGCGCGGGACAGGGGGACCAGCCCCAGCATTTT. Protein product: CASAGQGDQPQHF.

This sequence joins TRBV18 and TRBJ2-3, with TRBD1 matching over 11 bases. Germline V gives CDR1 KGHSH, CDR2 LQKENI. The CDR3 loop spans 15 amino acids. The V and J ends lost 3 bases and 2 bases, in that order; junction bases with no gene match: 1. In DNA, the CDR3 is TGTGCCAGCTCACCGGACAGGGGGCCCACAGATACGCAGTATTTT. Protein product: CASSPDRGPTDTQYF.

The gene calls are TRBV5-4 and TRBJ1-1; D gene ambiguous. Germline V gene sequence: CDR1 SGHNT, CDR2 YYREEE (reference sequence). With 9 bases removed from V and 5 bases from J, the gap between germline ends came to 11 bases. The CDR3 length is 11 residues. The CDR3: CAIPRGTEAFF. The CDR3 nucleotides read TGTGCCATACCCCGAGGGACTGAAGCTTTCTTT.

The chain uses TRBV27 and TRBJ2-1, with 10 positions matching TRBD2. The CDR3 length is 15 residues. V was pared by 6 bases and J by 5 bases, with 7 bases of the junction left unmatched. Germline V gene lookup returns CDR1 MNHEY and CDR2 SMNVEV (reference sequence). CDR3 nucleotide sequence: TGTGCCAGCAGCCGAATACTAGCGGGGCACAATGAGCAGTTCTTC. It translates to CASSRILAGHNEQFF.

This chain connects TRBV28 to TRBJ2-7, with D possibly matching TRBD1 (6 bases). V was clipped by 6 bases and J by 2 bases, with 11 bases between them. Germline CDR1 is MDHEN and CDR2 is SYDVKM. The CDR3 is 13 residues long. The CDR3 nucleotides read TGTGCCAGCAGCCAGGGGACCCCCTACGAGCAGTACTTC. Encoded protein: CASSQGTPYEQYF.